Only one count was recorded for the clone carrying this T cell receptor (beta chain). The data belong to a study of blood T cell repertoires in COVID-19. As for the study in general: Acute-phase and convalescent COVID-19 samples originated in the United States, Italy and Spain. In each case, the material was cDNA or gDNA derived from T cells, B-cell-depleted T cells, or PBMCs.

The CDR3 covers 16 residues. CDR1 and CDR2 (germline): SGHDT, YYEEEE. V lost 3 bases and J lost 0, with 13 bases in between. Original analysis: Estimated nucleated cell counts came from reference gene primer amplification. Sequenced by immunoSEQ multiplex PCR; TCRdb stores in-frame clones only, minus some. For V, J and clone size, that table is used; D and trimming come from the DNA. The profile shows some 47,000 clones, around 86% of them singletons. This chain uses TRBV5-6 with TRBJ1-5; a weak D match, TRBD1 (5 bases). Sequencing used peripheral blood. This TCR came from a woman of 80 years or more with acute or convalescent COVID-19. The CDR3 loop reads CASSSRTGDSNQPQHF. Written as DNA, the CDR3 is TGTGCCAGCAGCTCCCGAACGGGGGATAGCAATCAGCCCCAGCATTTT.